The rows below give T cell receptor beta chains drawn from one sample of a study of cytomegalovirus exposure and HLA in healthy donors. Repertoires were generated with immunoSEQ multiplex PCR, while TCRdb's copy carries only in-frame clones and drops some. Of roughly 150,000 clones in the sample, over 75% were seen once. Sequences were obtained from PBMCs. All receptors come from a young man in good health and CMV-seropositive. Both conserved end residues are part of each CDR3. Fields, in order: D gene, J gene, clone size, V gene, CDR3 DNA, CDR3 protein. The D gene is left open where the match is weak. The size entry is marked missing in some rows and otherwise reads once, few, many or a size class.

>TRBD2|TRBJ2-3|.|TRBV27
TGTGCCAGCAGAAACGGGGGGACTAGCACAGATACGCAGTATTTT
CASRNGGTSTDTQYF
>.|TRBJ2-1|few|TRBV30
TGTGCCTGGAGTCTAGCGCCGACCTACAATGAGCAGTTCTTC
CAWSLAPTYNEQFF
>TRBD1|TRBJ1-3|.|TRBV11-2
TGTGCCAGCAGCTTAGGGGCAGGGGGCGGTGGAAACACCATATATTTT
CASSLGAGGGGNTIYF
>.|TRBJ2-1|.|TRBV28
TGTGCCAGCAGTTTAGGGGGTGGGGGGAATACTGAGCAGTTCTTC
CASSLGGGGNTEQFF
>.|TRBJ1-4|.|TRBV7-9
TGTGCCAGCAGCCCCTCGACAGGCCATACGGGTGAAAAACTGTTTTTT
CASSPSTGHTGEKLFF
>TRBD2|TRBJ2-7|.|TRBV27
TGTGCCAGCAGCCCTACTAGCGGTGGCTCCTACGAGCAGTACTTC
CASSPTSGGSYEQYF
>.|TRBJ2-1|.|TRBV9
TGTGCCAGCAGCGTTGGGGGGGCCGATGAGCAGTTCTTC
CASSVGGADEQFF
>.|TRBJ2-2|once|TRBV27
TGTGCCAGCAGTTTATTCGTTCCCGGGGAGCTGTTTTTT
CASSLFVPGELFF
>.|TRBJ2-1|.|TRBV30
TGTGCCTGGAGTATGTCACTGAGCCTCAATGAGCAGTTCTTC
CAWSMSLSLNEQFF
>TRBD2|TRBJ2-3|.|TRBV5-1
TGCGCCAGCAACTCCGGGGGGGTAGATACGCAGTATTTT
CASNSGGVDTQYF
>.|TRBJ2-7|.|TRBV5-1
TGCGCCAGCAGCTTGGCCCTTGACATAACCTACGAGCAGTACTTC
CASSLALDITYEQYF
>TRBD1|TRBJ1-5|.|TRBV6-6
TGTGCCAGCACCACCGGACAGGGGTATCAGCCCCAGCATTTT
CASTTGQGYQPQHF
>.|TRBJ1-1|few|TRBV5-1
TGCGCCAGCAGCTCCCCGGGGTGGGTGAACACTGAAGCTTTCTTT
CASSSPGWVNTEAFF
>.|TRBJ1-1|.|TRBV2
TGTGCCAGCAAGATTCCCAGTAACACTGAAGCTTTCTTT
CASKIPSNTEAFF
>.|TRBJ2-3|.|TRBV6-4
TGTGCCAGCAGTAAGACTCATGTAGATACGCAGTATTTT
CASSKTHVDTQYF
>.|TRBJ2-2|.|TRBV27
TGTGCCAGCAGGCTACGTGATGGGGAGCTGTTTTTT
CASRLRDGELFF
>.|TRBJ2-5|.|TRBV21-1
TGTGCCAGCGGGCCGGGACTAGGCCCCCAAGAGACCCAGTACTTC
CASGPGLGPQETQYF
>.|TRBJ2-7|.|TRBV1
TGCACCAGCAGCCACCACCATACGGCGACTAGCGGGAGACAGCAGTACTTC
CTSSHHHTATSGRQQYF
>.|TRBJ1-1|.|TRBV6-1
TGTGCCAGCAGTGACCAGCGGAGGAACGCTGAAGCTTTCTTT
CASSDQRRNAEAFF
>TRBD1|TRBJ2-3|.|TRBV6-1
TGTGCCAGCAGTGAAAGGACAGGGGCATCCACAGATACGCAGTATTTT
CASSERTGASTDTQYF
>TRBD1|TRBJ2-7|.|TRBV19
TGTGCCAGTAGTCCCCGGACAGGGGGCCCTTACGAGCAGTACTTC
CASSPRTGGPYEQYF
>.|TRBJ2-7|.|TRBV11-2
TGTGCCAGCAGCTTGGGCACCGGAGGACTAAGCTCCTACGAGCAGTACTTC
CASSLGTGGLSSYEQYF
>TRBD2|TRBJ2-1|.|TRBV11-3
TGTGCCAGCAGCTCGGGGGCGGGAGGGGGCTACAATGAGCAGTTCTTC
CASSSGAGGGYNEQFF
>.|TRBJ2-7|.|TRBV7-2
TGTGCCAGCAGCTACAGGGGGGGCTACGAGCAGTACTTC
CASSYRGGYEQYF
>TRBD2|TRBJ2-3|.|TRBV18
TGTGCCAGCTCACCCTACCGGGGGGGCTCGGGCTACAGCACAGATACGCAGTATTTT
CASSPYRGGSGYSTDTQYF
>TRBD1|TRBJ2-3|once|TRBV13
TGTGCCAGCAGCTTCACGGGTGACAGGGTCATTGCAGATACGCAGTATTTT
CASSFTGDRVIADTQYF
>.|TRBJ2-3|.|TRBV10-3
TGTGCCGCCCATGGAGCGGTAACAGATACGCAGTATTTT
CAAHGAVTDTQYF
>.|TRBJ1-1|.|TRBV5-4
TGTGCCAGCAGCCACGGACAGAACACTGAAGCTTTCTTT
CASSHGQNTEAFF
>.|TRBJ2-1|.|TRBV30
TGTGCCTGGAACAGTCGAAATGAGCAGTTCTTC
CAWNSRNEQFF
>.|TRBJ2-2|many|TRBV6-1
TGTGCCAGCATAAGGGCATCAGGAGGTTCCGGGGAGCTGTTTTTT
CASIRASGGSGELFF
>.|TRBJ2-7|.|TRBV30
TGTGCCTGGAGTGTAGGCGGGGCGGTCTCCTACGAGCAGTACTTC
CAWSVGGAVSYEQYF
>TRBD2|TRBJ2-7|.|TRBV7-2
TGTGCCAGCAGCTTAGTTCTAGCGGGTTACGAGCAGTACTTC
CASSLVLAGYEQYF
>TRBD2|TRBJ2-1|.|TRBV7-9
TGTGCCAGCAGCTATCAGGGACTAGCAGATGAGCAGTTCTTC
CASSYQGLADEQFF
>TRBD2|TRBJ2-7|.|TRBV6-6
TGTGCCAGCAGCCAACCCGCCGGGGGGAACTACGAGCAGTACTTC
CASSQPAGGNYEQYF
>TRBD1|TRBJ1-1|.|TRBV2
TGTGCCAGCAGGATACAGGGGTTGAACACTGAAGCTTTCTTT
CASRIQGLNTEAFF
>.|TRBJ1-6|.|TRBV19
TGTGCCAGTAAGGAGGGTCGGCTGGATTCACCCCTCCACTTT
CASKEGRLDSPLHF
>TRBD1|TRBJ2-7|.|TRBV28
TGTGCCAGCAGTTTAGACAGGGTCGAGCAGTACTTC
CASSLDRVEQYF
>.|TRBJ1-1|few|TRBV7-9
TGTGCCAGCAGCTTGACAGGCCCGAACACTGAAGCTTTCTTT
CASSLTGPNTEAFF
>.|TRBJ1-1|few|TRBV30
TGTGCCTGGAACCCTGGCCCCACTGAAGCTTTCTTT
CAWNPGPTEAFF
>.|TRBJ2-4|.|TRBV7-9
TGTGCCAGCAGCTTAGTATGGGGGACAAAAAACAGTCAGTACTTC
CASSLVWGTKNSQYF
>TRBD2|TRBJ2-3|.|TRBV2
TGTGCCAGCAGTGAATCGGGTCTAGCGGGGGGGCCCGGCACAGATACGCAGTATTTT
CASSESGLAGGPGTDTQYF